This TCR beta chain comes out of a study of blood T cell repertoires in COVID-19. For the study at large: Collection of acute and convalescent COVID-19 samples took place in the United States, Italy and Spain. The analysed material was cDNA or gDNA that came from T cells, B-cell-depleted T cells, or PBMCs.

Original methodology: Amplification of reference gene primers provided the estimated nucleated cell counts. Some clones are missing from TCRdb's copy, which holds only in-frame ones; the method was immunoSEQ multiplex PCR. D and trimming were read from the DNA, whereas the V and J calls and clone size are those reported in that table. The sample consists of approximately 60,000 clones, about four fifths of them appearing once. This clonotype was sampled from a human donor in a cohort sampled during active COVID-19. Sequenced material: peripheral blood.

This CDR3 is CASTRTRSTDTQYF. CDR3 DNA sequence: TGTGCCAGCACCCGGACTAGAAGCACAGATACGCAGTATTTT. The chain uses TRBV2 and TRBJ2-3; 7 positions match TRBD2. This CDR3 is built from 14 residues. Germline trimming cut 7 bases from V and 0 bases from J; bases unmatched to any gene: 4. Germline lookup yields CDR1 SNHLY and CDR2 FYNNEI.